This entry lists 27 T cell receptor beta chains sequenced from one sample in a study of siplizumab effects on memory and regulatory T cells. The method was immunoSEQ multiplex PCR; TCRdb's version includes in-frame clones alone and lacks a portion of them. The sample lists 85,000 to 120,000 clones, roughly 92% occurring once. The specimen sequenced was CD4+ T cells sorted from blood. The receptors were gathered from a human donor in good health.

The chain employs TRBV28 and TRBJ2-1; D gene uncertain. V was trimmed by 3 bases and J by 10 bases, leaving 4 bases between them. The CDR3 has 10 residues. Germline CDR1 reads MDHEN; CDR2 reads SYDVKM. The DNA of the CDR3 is TGTGCCAGCAGTTTCAAGGAGCAGTTCTTC. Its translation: CASSFKEQFF.

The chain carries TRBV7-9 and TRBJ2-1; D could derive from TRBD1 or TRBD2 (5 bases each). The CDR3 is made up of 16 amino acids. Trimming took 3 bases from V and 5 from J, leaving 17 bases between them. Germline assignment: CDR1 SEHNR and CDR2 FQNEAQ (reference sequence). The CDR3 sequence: CASSFPLGKGHNEQFF. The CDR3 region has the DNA TGTGCCAGCAGCTTCCCACTAGGAAAGGGACACAATGAGCAGTTCTTC. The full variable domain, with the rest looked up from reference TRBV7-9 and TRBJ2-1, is DTGVSQNPRHKITKRGQNVTFRCDPISEHNRLYWYRQTLGQGPEFLTYFQNEAQLEKSRLLSDRFSAERPKGSFSTLEIQRTEQGDSAMYLCASSFPLGKGHNEQFFGPGTRLTVL.

The CDR3 DNA is TGCGCCAGCAGCTTGGAGTCTAGCGCCTACGAGCAGTACTTC. Amino acid sequence: CASSLESSAYEQYF. V gene TRBV5-1 combines with J gene TRBJ2-7; the D gene is possibly TRBD2 (6 bases). Trimming stripped 0 bases from V and 2 bases from J, with 9 bases between. The CDR3 sequence is 14 residues long. Per germline, CDR1 SGHRS and CDR2 YFSETQ.

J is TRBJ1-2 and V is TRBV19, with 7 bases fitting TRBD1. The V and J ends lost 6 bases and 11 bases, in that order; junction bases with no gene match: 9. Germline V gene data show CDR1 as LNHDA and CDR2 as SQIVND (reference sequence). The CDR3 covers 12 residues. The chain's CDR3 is CASRGQLPVYTF. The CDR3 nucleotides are TGTGCCAGTAGGGGACAGCTTCCCGTTTACACCTTC.

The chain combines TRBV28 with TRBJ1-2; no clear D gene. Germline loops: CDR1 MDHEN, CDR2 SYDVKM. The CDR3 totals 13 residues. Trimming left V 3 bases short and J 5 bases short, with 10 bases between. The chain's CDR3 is CASSFGSNYGYTF. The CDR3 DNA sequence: TGTGCCAGCAGTTTTGGCAGCAATTATGGCTACACCTTC.

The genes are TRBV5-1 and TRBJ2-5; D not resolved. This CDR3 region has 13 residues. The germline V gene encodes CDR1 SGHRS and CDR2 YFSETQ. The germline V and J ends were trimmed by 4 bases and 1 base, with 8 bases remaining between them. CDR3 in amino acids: CASSAGPQETQYF. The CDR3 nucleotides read TGCGCCAGCAGCGCCGGGCCCCAAGAGACCCAGTACTTC. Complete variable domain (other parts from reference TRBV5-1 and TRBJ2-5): KAGVTQTPRYLIKTRGQQVTLSCSPISGHRSVSWYQQTPGQGLQFLFEYFSETQRNKGNFPGRFSGRQFSNSRSEMNVSTLELGDSALYLCASSAGPQETQYFGPGTRLLVL.

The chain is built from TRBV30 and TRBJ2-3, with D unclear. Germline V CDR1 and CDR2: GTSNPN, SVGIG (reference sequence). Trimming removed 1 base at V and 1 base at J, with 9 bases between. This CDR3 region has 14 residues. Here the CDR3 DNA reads TGTGCCTGGAGTGCCAACCGGGGCACAGATACGCAGTATTTT. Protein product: CAWSANRGTDTQYF. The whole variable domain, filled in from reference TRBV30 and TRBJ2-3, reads SQTIHQWPATLVQPVGSPLSLECTVEGTSNPNLYWYRQAAGRGLQLLFYSVGIGQISSEVPQNLSASRPQDRQFILSSKKLLLSDSGFYLCAWSANRGTDTQYFGPGTRLTVL.

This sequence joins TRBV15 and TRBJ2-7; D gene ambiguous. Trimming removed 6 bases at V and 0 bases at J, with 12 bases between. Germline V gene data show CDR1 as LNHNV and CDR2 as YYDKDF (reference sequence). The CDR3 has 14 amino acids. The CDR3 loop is CATSTYLSSYEQYF. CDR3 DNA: TGTGCCACCAGTACCTACCTCAGCTCCTACGAGCAGTACTTC.

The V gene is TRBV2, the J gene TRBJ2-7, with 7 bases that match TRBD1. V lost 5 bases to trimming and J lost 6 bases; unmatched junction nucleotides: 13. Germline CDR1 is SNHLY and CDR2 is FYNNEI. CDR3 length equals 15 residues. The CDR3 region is CASSTEGAPGSEQYF. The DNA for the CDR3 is TGTGCCAGCAGTACCGAGGGGGCGCCGGGCTCCGAGCAGTACTTC.

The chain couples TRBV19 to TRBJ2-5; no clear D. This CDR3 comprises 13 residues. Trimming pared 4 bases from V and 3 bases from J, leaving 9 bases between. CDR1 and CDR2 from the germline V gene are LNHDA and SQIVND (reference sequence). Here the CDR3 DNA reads TGTGCCAGTAGTACAGGACCGAAAGAGACCCAGTACTTC. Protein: CASSTGPKETQYF.

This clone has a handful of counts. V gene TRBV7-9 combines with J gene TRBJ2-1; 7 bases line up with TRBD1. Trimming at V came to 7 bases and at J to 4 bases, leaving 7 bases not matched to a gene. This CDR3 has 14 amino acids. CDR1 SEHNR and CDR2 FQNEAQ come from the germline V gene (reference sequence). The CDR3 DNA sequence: TGTGCCAGCACCTGGGACAGCTGGTACAATGAGCAGTTCTTC. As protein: CASTWDSWYNEQFF.

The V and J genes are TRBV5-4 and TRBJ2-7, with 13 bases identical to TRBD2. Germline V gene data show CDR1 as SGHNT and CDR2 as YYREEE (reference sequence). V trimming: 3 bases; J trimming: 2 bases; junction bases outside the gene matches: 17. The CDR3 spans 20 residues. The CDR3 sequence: CASSSQGFVRGTSGTYEQYF. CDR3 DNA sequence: TGTGCCAGCAGCTCTCAAGGGTTTGTTCGTGGGACTAGCGGGACCTACGAGCAGTACTTC.

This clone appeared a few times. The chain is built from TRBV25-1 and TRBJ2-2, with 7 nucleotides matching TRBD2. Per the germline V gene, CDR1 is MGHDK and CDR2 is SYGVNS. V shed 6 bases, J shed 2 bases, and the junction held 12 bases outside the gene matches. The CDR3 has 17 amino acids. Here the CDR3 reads CASSTRLAGANTGELFF. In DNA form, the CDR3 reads TGTGCCAGCAGCACCCGGTTGGCGGGAGCTAACACCGGGGAGCTGTTTTTT. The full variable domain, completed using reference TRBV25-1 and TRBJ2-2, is EADIYQTPRYLVIGTGKKITLECSQTMGHDKMYWYQQDPGMELHLIHYSYGVNSTEKGDLSSESTVSRIRTEHFPLTLESARPSHTSQYLCASSTRLAGANTGELFFGEGSRLTVL.

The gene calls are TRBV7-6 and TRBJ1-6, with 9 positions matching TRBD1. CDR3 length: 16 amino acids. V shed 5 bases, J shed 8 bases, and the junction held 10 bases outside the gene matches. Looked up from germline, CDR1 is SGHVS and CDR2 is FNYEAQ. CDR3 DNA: TGTGCCAGCAGCCCAAGGAGGGGACAGGGAGATTCACCCCTCCACTTT. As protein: CASSPRRGQGDSPLHF.

The CDR3 sequence: CSVRTSGIDTQYF. As DNA, the CDR3 is TGCAGCGTCCGGACTAGCGGGATTGATACGCAGTATTTT. The genes are TRBV29-1 and TRBJ2-3; 12 bases are shared with TRBD2. J gave up 6 bases and V 6 bases, and 4 bases lay outside the gene matches. Germline V CDR1 and CDR2: SQVTM, ANQGSEA. The CDR3 totals 13 residues.

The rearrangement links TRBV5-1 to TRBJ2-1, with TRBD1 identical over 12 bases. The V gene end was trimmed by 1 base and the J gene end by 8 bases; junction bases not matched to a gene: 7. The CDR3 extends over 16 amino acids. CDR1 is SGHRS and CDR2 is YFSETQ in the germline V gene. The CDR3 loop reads CASSLRGTGGGHEQFF. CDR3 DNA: TGCGCCAGCAGCTTGAGAGGGACAGGGGGCGGCCATGAGCAGTTCTTC.

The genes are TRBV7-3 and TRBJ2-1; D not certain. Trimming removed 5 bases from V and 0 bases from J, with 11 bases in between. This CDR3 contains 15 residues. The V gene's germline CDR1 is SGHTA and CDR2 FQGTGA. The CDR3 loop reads CASSRSLGSYNEQFF. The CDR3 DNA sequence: TGTGCCAGCAGCAGGTCCTTGGGCTCCTACAATGAGCAGTTCTTC.

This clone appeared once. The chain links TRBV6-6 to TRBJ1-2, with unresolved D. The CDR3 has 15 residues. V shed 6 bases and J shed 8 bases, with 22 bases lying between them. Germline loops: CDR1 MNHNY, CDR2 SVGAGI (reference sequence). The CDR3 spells CASRRALDEAGGYTF. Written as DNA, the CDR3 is TGTGCCAGCAGGAGGGCTCTAGATGAGGCTGGGGGCTACACCTTC.

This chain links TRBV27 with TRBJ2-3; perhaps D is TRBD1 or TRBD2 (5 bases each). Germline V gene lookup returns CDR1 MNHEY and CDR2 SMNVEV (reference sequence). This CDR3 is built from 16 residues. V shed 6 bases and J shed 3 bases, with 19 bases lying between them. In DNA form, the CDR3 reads TGTGCCAGCAGCCCAGTTCACCGGGACCCTACAGATACGCAGTATTTT. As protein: CASSPVHRDPTDTQYF.

CDR3 sequence: CASSWKGEQYF. The CDR3 DNA sequence: TGTGCCAGCAGTTGGAAGGGCGAGCAGTACTTC. This chain connects TRBV6-5 to TRBJ2-7; D not certain. The ends were cut back, 4 bases at V and 6 bases at J, with 7 bases in the middle. In germline, CDR1 is MNHEY, CDR2 SVGAGI. This CDR3 is built from 11 residues.

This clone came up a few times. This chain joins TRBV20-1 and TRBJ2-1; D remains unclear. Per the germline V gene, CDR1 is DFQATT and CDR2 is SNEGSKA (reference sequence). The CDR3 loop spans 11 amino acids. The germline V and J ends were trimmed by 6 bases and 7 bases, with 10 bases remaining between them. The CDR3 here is CSATLRNEQFF. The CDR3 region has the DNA TGCAGTGCCACCCTGAGGAATGAGCAGTTCTTC.

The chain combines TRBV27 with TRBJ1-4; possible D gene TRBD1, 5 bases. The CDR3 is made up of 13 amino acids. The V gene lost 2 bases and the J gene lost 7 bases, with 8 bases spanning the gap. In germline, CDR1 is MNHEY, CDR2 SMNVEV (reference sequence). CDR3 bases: TGTGCCAGCAGTTTAGGGGGGGTTGAAAAACTGTTTTTT. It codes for CASSLGGVEKLFF.

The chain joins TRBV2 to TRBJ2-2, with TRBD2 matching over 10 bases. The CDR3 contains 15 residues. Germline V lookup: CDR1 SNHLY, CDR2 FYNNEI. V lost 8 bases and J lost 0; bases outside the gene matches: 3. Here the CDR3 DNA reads TGTGCCAGCTGCCTAGCGGGAGCGAACACCGGGGAGCTGTTTTTT. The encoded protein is CASCLAGANTGELFF.

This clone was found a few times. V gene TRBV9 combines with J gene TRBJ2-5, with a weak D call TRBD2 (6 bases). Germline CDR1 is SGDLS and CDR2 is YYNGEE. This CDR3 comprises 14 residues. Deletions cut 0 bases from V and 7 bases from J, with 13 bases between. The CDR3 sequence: CASSVGLEKGTQYF. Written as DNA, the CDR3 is TGTGCCAGCAGCGTAGGACTAGAGAAGGGGACCCAGTACTTC.

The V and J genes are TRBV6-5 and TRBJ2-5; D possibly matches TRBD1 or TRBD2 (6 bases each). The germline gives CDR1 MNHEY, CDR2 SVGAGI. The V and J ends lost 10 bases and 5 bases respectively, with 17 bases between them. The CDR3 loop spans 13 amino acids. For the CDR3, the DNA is TGTGCCACGGGGGCAGGGTTCGGTGAGACCCAGTACTTC. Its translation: CATGAGFGETQYF.

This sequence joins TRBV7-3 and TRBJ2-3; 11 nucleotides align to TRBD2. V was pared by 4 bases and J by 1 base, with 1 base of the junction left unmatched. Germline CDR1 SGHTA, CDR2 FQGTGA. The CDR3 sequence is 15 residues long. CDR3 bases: TGTGCCAGCAGCTCGGGACTAGCGGGCACAGATACGCAGTATTTT. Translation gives CASSSGLAGTDTQYF.

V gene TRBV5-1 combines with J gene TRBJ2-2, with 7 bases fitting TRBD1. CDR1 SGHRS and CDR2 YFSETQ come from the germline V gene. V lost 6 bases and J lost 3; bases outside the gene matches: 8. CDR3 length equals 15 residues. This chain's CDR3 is CASMGWTGDTGELFF. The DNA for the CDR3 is TGCGCCAGCATGGGGTGGACAGGAGACACCGGGGAGCTGTTTTTT.